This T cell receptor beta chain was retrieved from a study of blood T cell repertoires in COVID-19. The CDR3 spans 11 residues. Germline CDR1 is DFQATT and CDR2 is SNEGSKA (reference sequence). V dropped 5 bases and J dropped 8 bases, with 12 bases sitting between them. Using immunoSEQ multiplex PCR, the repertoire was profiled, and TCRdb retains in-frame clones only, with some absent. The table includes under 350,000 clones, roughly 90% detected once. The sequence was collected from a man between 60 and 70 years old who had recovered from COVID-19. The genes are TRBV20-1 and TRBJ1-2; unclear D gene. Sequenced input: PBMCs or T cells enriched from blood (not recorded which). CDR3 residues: CSAPGHGGYTF. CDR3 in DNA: TGCAGTGCTCCCGGCCACGGGGGCTACACCTTC.